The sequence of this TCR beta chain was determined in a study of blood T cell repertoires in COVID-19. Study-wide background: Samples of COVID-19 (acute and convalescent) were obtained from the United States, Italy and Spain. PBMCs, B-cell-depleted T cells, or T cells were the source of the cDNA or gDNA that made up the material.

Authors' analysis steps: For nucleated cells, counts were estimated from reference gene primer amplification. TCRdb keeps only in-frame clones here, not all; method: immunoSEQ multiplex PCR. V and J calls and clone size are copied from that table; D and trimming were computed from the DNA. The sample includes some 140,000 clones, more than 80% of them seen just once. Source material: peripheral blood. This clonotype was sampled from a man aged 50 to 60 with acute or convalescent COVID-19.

This CDR3 is CASSLAPVGELFF. The CDR3 bases are TGTGCCAGCAGCTTAGCCCCCGTAGGGGAGCTGTTTTTT. This chain joins TRBV7-6 and TRBJ2-2; D not resolved. Trimming removed 0 bases at V and 8 bases at J, with 7 bases between. The germline CDR1 and CDR2 sequences are SGHVS and FNYEAQ. CDR3 length: 13 residues.